A selection of T cell receptor beta chains follows, all from one sample in a study of cytomegalovirus exposure and HLA in healthy donors. Libraries were prepared by immunoSEQ multiplex PCR; TCRdb keeps only in-frame clonotypes and omits some of them. The profile shows around 150,000 clones, around 92% of them singletons. The sequenced sample consisted of PBMCs. The receptors were sampled from a man between 18 and 29 years old in good health and CMV-seropositive. Both conserved end residues are part of each CDR3. The D gene is left open where the match is weak. Clone size is given for some rows only: seen once, a few or many times, or a class if the clone is expanded.

clone_size,d_call,j_call,v_call,cdr3_aa,cdr3_nt
.,.,TRBJ1-4,TRBV11-2,CASSLAAGDEKLFF,TGTGCCAGCAGCTTAGCTGCGGGGGATGAAAAACTGTTTTTT
.,.,TRBJ2-7,TRBV18,CASSPGTNSYEQYF,TGTGCCAGCTCACCCGGGACAAACTCCTACGAGCAGTACTTC
.,.,TRBJ2-1,TRBV18,CASSPPSQDEQFF,TGTGCCAGCTCACCACCGAGTCAGGATGAGCAGTTCTTC
.,.,TRBJ2-4,TRBV9,CASSPTGTHGNIQYF,TGTGCCAGCAGCCCTACGGGAACCCATGGAAACATTCAGTACTTC
.,.,TRBJ2-7,TRBV5-4,CASSIGSSADVEQYF,TGTGCCAGCAGCATCGGGAGTTCTGCCGATGTCGAGCAGTACTTC
.,TRBD2,TRBJ2-5,TRBV27,CATGGAEETQYF,TGTGCCACCGGGGGGGCAGAGGAGACCCAGTACTTC
.,.,TRBJ2-1,TRBV5-1,CASSLGRNREAWNEQFF,TGCGCCAGCAGCTTGGGGAGAAATCGGGAAGCCTGGAATGAGCAGTTCTTC
.,.,TRBJ2-7,TRBV4-1,CASSDPRDTYEQYF,TGCGCCAGCAGCGACCCCCGGGACACCTACGAGCAGTACTTC
.,TRBD1,TRBJ1-4,TRBV18,CASSIQGPTTNEKLFF,TGTGCCAGCTCGATACAGGGGCCTACAACTAATGAAAAACTGTTTTTT
.,TRBD2,TRBJ2-7,TRBV28,CASMALAELTYEQYF,TGTGCCAGCATGGCCCTAGCGGAACTAACCTACGAGCAGTACTTC
.,TRBD1,TRBJ1-3,TRBV2,CASRAGQYSGNTIYF,TGTGCCAGCAGGGCGGGACAGTACTCTGGAAACACCATATATTTT
.,TRBD1,TRBJ2-3,TRBV6-5,CASSPRTGRTDTQYF,TGTGCCAGCAGTCCTCGGACAGGGCGCACAGATACGCAGTATTTT
.,.,TRBJ2-1,TRBV5-4,CASSQQVNEQFF,TGTGCCAGCAGCCAACAGGTGAATGAGCAGTTCTTC
.,TRBD2,TRBJ2-1,TRBV7-3,CASSISGSSYNEQFF,TGTGCCAGCAGCATTAGCGGGAGCAGCTACAATGAGCAGTTCTTC
.,.,TRBJ2-7,TRBV11-2,CASSLEGTGWRVYEQYF,TGTGCCAGCAGCTTAGAAGGCACAGGGTGGCGGGTATACGAGCAGTACTTC
once,.,TRBJ2-5,TRBV19,CASSLQGRLETQYF,TGTGCCAGTAGTCTACAGGGGAGGCTAGAGACCCAGTACTTC
.,.,TRBJ2-3,TRBV4-1,CASSQDRTGTDTQYF,TGCGCCAGCAGCCAAGACAGGACAGGCACAGATACGCAGTATTTT
.,TRBD2,TRBJ2-4,TRBV7-2,CASSLGSGSGKNIQYF,TGTGCCAGCAGCCTCGGTAGCGGGAGTGGGAAAAACATTCAGTACTTC
.,.,TRBJ2-7,TRBV7-3,CASSLQGGYSYEQYF,TGTGCCAGCAGCTTACAGGGCGGTTACTCCTACGAGCAGTACTTC
.,.,TRBJ1-2,TRBV29-1,CSVEDLRKTRRTYGYTF,TGCAGCGTTGAAGATCTCCGCAAGACACGCAGAACCTATGGCTACACCTTC
once,.,TRBJ2-3,TRBV6-5,CASSSLGSSTDTQYF,TGTGCCAGCAGTTCCCTCGGGTCTAGCACAGATACGCAGTATTTT
.,.,TRBJ2-7,TRBV2,CASSVMRTYEQYF,TGTGCCAGCTCGGTGATGAGGACCTACGAGCAGTACTTC
.,.,TRBJ2-7,TRBV6-1,CASSVGTDQSYEQYF,TGTGCCAGCAGTGTTGGGACTGATCAATCCTACGAGCAGTACTTC
.,TRBD2,TRBJ2-7,TRBV7-2,CASSLRVRAGGYEQYF,TGTGCCAGCAGCTTAAGGGTTAGAGCGGGAGGCTACGAGCAGTACTTC
.,.,TRBJ2-1,TRBV7-2,CASSLVGQGSLNEQFF,TGTGCCAGCAGCTTAGTCGGGCAGGGGTCGTTAAATGAGCAGTTCTTC
.,TRBD1,TRBJ2-2,TRBV18,CASSPLRGRRDTGELFF,TGTGCCAGCTCACCACTGAGGGGGCGCCGGGACACCGGGGAGCTGTTTTTT
.,.,TRBJ1-2,TRBV5-4,CASVNRGSNYGYTF,TGTGCCAGCGTTAATAGGGGTTCTAACTATGGCTACACCTTC
.,TRBD1,TRBJ1-2,TRBV2,CASSGPGQGKTLYGYTF,TGTGCCAGCAGTGGCCCGGGACAGGGAAAAACTCTATATGGCTACACCTTC
once,.,TRBJ2-1,TRBV2,CASSVLSTTNEQFF,TGTGCCAGCAGTGTTCTCTCTACTACTAATGAGCAGTTCTTC